The 29 T cell receptor beta chains below all came from one sample that was sequenced in a study of blood T cell repertoires in COVID-19. The method was immunoSEQ multiplex PCR; TCRdb's version includes in-frame clones alone and lacks a portion of them. The sample has approximately 440,000 clones, less than 95% seen once. The material sequenced was PBMCs or T cells enriched from blood (not recorded which). These receptors came from a man younger than 35 who had recovered from COVID-19.

The chain couples TRBV29-1 to TRBJ1-2; 9 positions match TRBD1. Germline assignment: CDR1 SQVTM and CDR2 ANQGSEA. The CDR3 runs to 16 residues. Unmatched junction bases numbered 7, after V lost 2 bases and J lost 0 bases. The CDR3 region is CSVEPRTGAPNYGYTF. CDR3 bases: TGCAGCGTTGAACCCCGGACAGGGGCCCCTAACTATGGCTACACCTTC.

This sequence joins TRBV11-2 and TRBJ2-7, with 9 bases fitting TRBD2. This CDR3 contains 15 residues. Germline lookup yields CDR1 SGHAT and CDR2 FQNNGV. The V segment lost 5 bases and the J segment 5 bases; nucleotides outside the gene matches: 10. The CDR3 coding sequence is TGTGCCAGCAGCAAAATAGCGGGGGCCCTTGACGAGCAGTACTTC. Translation: CASSKIAGALDEQYF.

V usage is TRBV28 and J usage is TRBJ2-5; 14 bases line up with TRBD2. The V gene's germline CDR1 is MDHEN and CDR2 SYDVKM. The J segment lost 2 bases and the V segment lost 3 bases, leaving 8 bases of the junction unmatched. This CDR3 has 18 residues. In nucleotides, the CDR3 is TGTGCCAGCAGTTTTCCCGGGACTAGCGGGAGATGGCAAGAGACCCAGTACTTC. Translated, it gives CASSFPGTSGRWQETQYF.

The V and J genes are TRBV5-4 and TRBJ2-1; no clear D. The CDR3 consists of 16 residues. Germline loops: CDR1 SGHNT, CDR2 YYREEE (reference sequence). Trimming shortened V by 0 bases and J by 0 bases, and 10 bases separated the two germline ends. The CDR3 loop is CASSLVATSSYNEQFF. The CDR3 nucleotides read TGTGCCAGCAGCTTGGTTGCGACAAGCTCCTACAATGAGCAGTTCTTC.

This clone was seen ten or more times. V usage is TRBV10-3 and J usage is TRBJ2-3; 12 bases align to TRBD2. The V gene's germline CDR1 is ENHRY and CDR2 SYGVKD. CDR3 size: 16 residues. V trimming: 3 bases; J trimming: 3 bases; junction bases outside the gene matches: 4. Written as DNA, the CDR3 is TGTGCCATCAGTGAAGGACTAGCGGGAACAACAGATACGCAGTATTTT. It translates to CAISEGLAGTTDTQYF.

The genes are TRBV29-1 and TRBJ1-2; no clear D gene. Germline values: CDR1 SQVTM, CDR2 ANQGSEA. V was shortened by 3 bases and J by 12 bases, with 11 bases between the two germline ends. The length of the CDR3 is 10 residues. CDR3 in DNA: TGCAGCGTTGACGACGCCGCGGACACCTTC. This encodes CSVDDAADTF.

V is TRBV10-3 and J is TRBJ2-3; 8 bases map to TRBD2. The trim removed 6 bases at V and 3 bases at J, leaving 11 bases unmatched. The CDR3 is 16 amino acids. Germline values: CDR1 ENHRY, CDR2 SYGVKD. The CDR3 bases are TGTGCCATCAGCCCCATCACTAGCGGAGCTACAGATACGCAGTATTTT. It translates to CAISPITSGATDTQYF.

The chain joins TRBV28 to TRBJ2-2, with 7 nucleotides matching TRBD1. The CDR3 runs to 15 residues. Germline lookup yields CDR1 MDHEN and CDR2 SYDVKM. Unmatched junction bases numbered 8, after V lost 8 bases and J lost 2 bases. CDR3 in DNA: TGTGCCAGCTTCCCGGGACAGCTCAACACCGGGGAGCTGTTTTTT. Its translation: CASFPGQLNTGELFF. Combining the CDR3 with reference TRBV28 and TRBJ2-2 gives the whole variable domain DVKVTQSSRYLVKRTGEKVFLECVQDMDHENMFWYRQDPGLGLRLIYFSYDVKMKEKGDIPEGYSVSREKKERFSLILESASTNQTSMYLCASFPGQLNTGELFFGEGSRLTVL.

This chain uses TRBV7-2 with TRBJ1-5, with no clear D. The CDR3 runs 13 residues. The germline gives CDR1 SGHTA, CDR2 FQGNSA. Trimming took off 2 bases at V and 2 bases at J, with 4 bases between the two ends. CDR3: CASSLSRNQPQHF. CDR3 in DNA: TGTGCCAGCAGCTTAAGCCGCAATCAGCCCCAGCATTTT.

The chain recombines TRBV6-5 with TRBJ2-5; 7 bases line up with TRBD1. Germline trimming cut 3 bases from V and 1 base from J; bases unmatched to any gene: 5. The CDR3 sequence is 15 residues long. Germline V gene data show CDR1 as MNHEY and CDR2 as SVGAGI. The CDR3 loop is CASSYLRGPQETQYF. DNA of the CDR3: TGTGCCAGCAGTTATCTTAGGGGGCCCCAAGAGACCCAGTACTTC.

This clone was detected once. The chain employs TRBV30 and TRBJ1-5; D ambiguous. The V and J ends lost 1 base and 3 bases respectively, with 7 bases between them. This CDR3 is 13 amino acids long. From germline, CDR1 is GTSNPN and CDR2 SVGIG (reference sequence). CDR3 in DNA: TGTGCCTGGAGTGAACAACCCAATCAGCCCCAGCATTTT. Translated, it gives CAWSEQPNQPQHF.

The rearrangement uses TRBV7-6 and TRBJ2-3, with a weak D call TRBD2 (7 bases). V lost 3 bases to trimming and J lost 4 bases, with 14 bases between them. Germline lookup yields CDR1 SGHVS and CDR2 FNYEAQ. CDR3 length equals 15 residues. The CDR3 spells CASSFGGGPPDTQYF. As DNA, the CDR3 is TGTGCCAGCAGCTTTGGGGGGGGGCCTCCAGATACGCAGTATTTT.

The genes are TRBV28 and TRBJ2-1, with 7 bases that match TRBD2. The germline CDR1 and CDR2 sequences are MDHEN and SYDVKM. The CDR3 length is 13 residues. V dropped 7 bases and J dropped 0; count of bases not matched to a gene: 0. The CDR3 loop is CASTGGSYNEQFF. DNA for the CDR3: TGTGCCAGCACGGGGGGCTCCTACAATGAGCAGTTCTTC.

The V call is TRBV9, the J call TRBJ2-7, with 9 bases lining up with TRBD1. The CDR3 has 15 amino acids. Germline CDR1 is SGDLS and CDR2 is YYNGEE. The V gene end was trimmed by 4 bases and the J gene end by 3 bases; junction bases not matched to a gene: 8. The CDR3 coding sequence is TGTGCCAGCAGCCCTTGGACAGGGGCGAACTACGAGCAGTACTTC. This sequence encodes CASSPWTGANYEQYF. Together with reference TRBV9 and TRBJ2-7, the CDR3 gives the full variable domain: DSGVTQTPKHLITATGQRVTLRCSPRSGDLSVYWYQQSLDQGLQFLIQYYNGEERAKGNILERFSAQQFPDLHSELNLSSLELGDSALYFCASSPWTGANYEQYFGPGTRLTVT.

This chain connects TRBV28 to TRBJ1-6, with no clear D. Germline-derived CDR1 and CDR2 are MDHEN and SYDVKM. V gave up 5 bases and J gave up 10 bases, with 12 bases separating them. There are 13 residues in the CDR3. This CDR3 is CASSGRSRSPLHF. The CDR3 coding sequence is TGTGCCAGCAGTGGGAGGAGTCGCTCACCCCTCCACTTT.

The V call is TRBV4-2, the J call TRBJ2-4; a weak D match, TRBD1 (6 bases). The CDR3 runs 14 residues. Germline V gene data show CDR1 as LGHNA and CDR2 as YNFKEQ. Trimming left V 5 bases short and J 3 bases short, with 11 bases between. The CDR3, as DNA: TGTGCCAGCAGCAGCCGGGACAACAAAAACATTCAGTACTTC. It yields the protein CASSSRDNKNIQYF.

This clone was seen a single time. In nucleotides, the CDR3 is TGTGCCAGCAGCTTAGGACAGGGGTTCGGAGATACGCAGTATTTT. Its translation is CASSLGQGFGDTQYF. The chain links TRBV7-9 to TRBJ2-3, with 8 bases that match TRBD1. This CDR3 has 15 amino acids. J lost 5 bases, V lost 1 base, and 5 bases had no gene match. CDR1 and CDR2 from the germline V gene are SEHNR and FQNEAQ (reference sequence).

As regards this clone: Additional DNA sequences in this sample encode the identical CDR3. The chain uses TRBV27 and TRBJ1-1, with D maybe TRBD1 (5 bases). The V end lost 2 bases, the J end lost 1 base, and 8 bases lay between the germline ends. Germline V gene data show CDR1 as MNHEY and CDR2 as SMNVEV (reference sequence). CDR3 length: 14 residues. The CDR3 loop reads CASSLGRENTEAFF. The DNA for the CDR3 is TGTGCCAGCAGTTTAGGCAGGGAGAACACTGAAGCTTTCTTT.

The rearrangement links TRBV2 to TRBJ2-7, with a possible D match to TRBD1 (5 bases). V lost 5 bases and J 3 bases, leaving 11 bases between the germline ends. The CDR3 runs to 13 residues. The germline CDR1 and CDR2 sequences are SNHLY and FYNNEI. This CDR3 reads CASSPPGIYEQYF. The CDR3 nucleotides read TGTGCCAGCAGTCCTCCAGGGATCTACGAGCAGTACTTC.

V and J are TRBV19 and TRBJ1-6; D is perhaps TRBD1 (6 bases). The CDR3 consists of 14 residues. Germline lookup yields CDR1 LNHDA and CDR2 SQIVND (reference sequence). Trimming shortened V by 5 bases and J by 7 bases, and 12 bases separated the two germline ends. The CDR3 protein is CASSSGVRNSPLHF. Here the CDR3 DNA reads TGTGCCAGTAGTTCAGGGGTTCGGAATTCACCCCTCCACTTT.

The chain is built from TRBV12-3 or TRBV12-4 and TRBJ1-4; D possibly corresponds to TRBD1 (5 bases). The CDR3 is 12 residues long. V was trimmed by 6 bases and J by 8 bases, leaving 10 bases between them. CDR3 sequence (DNA): TGTGCCAGCAGAGGGGATTACGAAAAACTGTTTTTT. This sequence encodes CASRGDYEKLFF.

J is TRBJ2-1 and V is TRBV4-1; TRBD2 is a possible D gene (6 bases). This CDR3 comprises 14 residues. V gave up 3 bases and J gave up 6 bases, with 12 bases separating them. Germline V gives CDR1 MGHRA, CDR2 YSYEKL. CDR3 in amino acids: CASSQGLTGNEQFF. Written as DNA, the CDR3 is TGCGCCAGCAGCCAGGGACTTACGGGCAATGAGCAGTTCTTC.

This clone showed up just once. The rearrangement uses TRBV3-1 (or the pseudogene TRBV3-2) and TRBJ2-1; D call uncertain. CDR1 LGHDT and CDR2 YNNKEL come from the germline V gene (reference sequence). The V gene lost 1 base and the J gene lost 5 bases, with 12 bases spanning the gap. The CDR3 contains 15 residues. The CDR3 loop is CASSQVRTAHNEQFF. The CDR3 DNA follows: TGTGCCAGCAGCCAAGTGCGAACAGCTCACAATGAGCAGTTCTTC.

V is TRBV27 and J is TRBJ2-7; TRBD1 might be the D (6 bases). The length of the CDR3 is 15 residues. Germline CDR1 reads MNHEY; CDR2 reads SMNVEV (reference sequence). Trimming cost V 3 bases and J 2 bases, with 14 bases left between them. The CDR3 DNA reads TGTGCCAGCAGTTTTACATTCCAGGGGACCTACGAGCAGTACTTC. This sequence encodes CASSFTFQGTYEQYF.

V is TRBV21-1 and J is TRBJ2-5; TRBD2 reflects the table's D call only, with no check against the DNA. TRBV21-1 is assigned pseudogene status. This CDR3 contains 14 residues. The CDR3 is CASSYKPRGETQYF. The CDR3 DNA reads TGTGCCAGCAGCTACAAGCCAAGAGGGGAGACCCAGTACTTC.

Worth noting for this clone: This same CDR3 is encoded by further DNA sequences in the sample. The genes are TRBV18 and TRBJ1-1; D ambiguous. Germline lookup yields CDR1 KGHSH and CDR2 LQKENI. Trimming removed 1 base at V and 0 bases at J, with 6 bases between. The CDR3 is 14 amino acids. The CDR3 DNA reads TGTGCCAGCTCACCACTTGCAGTGAACACTGAAGCTTTCTTT. It translates to CASSPLAVNTEAFF.

The V gene is TRBV10-1, the J gene TRBJ2-7; possibly TRBD1 for D (5 bases). V was cut by 0 bases and J by 2 bases, with 8 bases left in between. CDR1 is WNHNN, CDR2 SYGVQD, per germline (reference sequence). This CDR3 is 14 amino acids long. CDR3 sequence: CASSESGRAYEQYF. CDR3 sequence (DNA): TGCGCCAGCAGTGAGTCGGGCAGGGCCTACGAGCAGTACTTC.

This chain joins TRBV30 and TRBJ2-1; perhaps TRBD2 as D (6 bases). The V end was cut by 0 bases, the J end by 0 bases, with 6 bases between. The germline V gene has CDR1 GTSNPN and CDR2 SVGIG (reference sequence). The length of the CDR3 is 14 residues. In DNA form, the CDR3 reads TGTGCCTGGAGTGTCGGGAGCTCCTACAATGAGCAGTTCTTC. As protein: CAWSVGSSYNEQFF.

The chain is built from TRBV6-5 and TRBJ2-2; the match to TRBD2 covers 9 bases. Trimming at V came to 6 bases and at J to 4 bases, leaving 6 bases not matched to a gene. The CDR3 is 15 residues long. CDR1 MNHEY and CDR2 SVGAGI come from the germline V gene. The CDR3 DNA follows: TGTGCCAGCAGGATAGGCGGGAGGGCCACCGGGGAGCTGTTTTTT. This encodes CASRIGGRATGELFF.